Given below is one T cell receptor (beta chain) in context. Its antigen is as yet unknown. Looked up from germline, CDR1 is MNHEY and CDR2 is SVGAGI. The ends were cut back, 3 bases at V and 4 bases at J, with 13 bases in the middle. There are 14 residues in the CDR3. This sample is drawn from a study of radiotherapy plus CTLA-4 blockade in lung cancer. Findings and caveats of the study: The best prediction of response reportedly came from early blood T cell clone dynamics, with interferon-beta.

Method: immunoSEQ multiplex PCR; TCRdb's copy keeps in-frame clones and lacks some. The sample carries about 68,000 clones, 65% to 80% recorded once. With ipilimumab providing CTLA-4 blockade, focal radiation was administered to patients who had chemo-refractory metastatic non-small-cell lung cancer. This material consisted of peripheral blood, taken from a patient treated with radiotherapy plus ipilimumab. The sequence came from a human donor with non-small cell lung cancer who had a complete response to radiotherapy plus ipilimumab. J is TRBJ2-7 and V is TRBV6-5; D might be TRBD1 or TRBD2, each matching 5 bases. The CDR3 DNA reads TGTGCCAGCAGTTATTCAAGGGGCGGGTACGAGCAGTACTTC. Protein: CASSYSRGGYEQYF.